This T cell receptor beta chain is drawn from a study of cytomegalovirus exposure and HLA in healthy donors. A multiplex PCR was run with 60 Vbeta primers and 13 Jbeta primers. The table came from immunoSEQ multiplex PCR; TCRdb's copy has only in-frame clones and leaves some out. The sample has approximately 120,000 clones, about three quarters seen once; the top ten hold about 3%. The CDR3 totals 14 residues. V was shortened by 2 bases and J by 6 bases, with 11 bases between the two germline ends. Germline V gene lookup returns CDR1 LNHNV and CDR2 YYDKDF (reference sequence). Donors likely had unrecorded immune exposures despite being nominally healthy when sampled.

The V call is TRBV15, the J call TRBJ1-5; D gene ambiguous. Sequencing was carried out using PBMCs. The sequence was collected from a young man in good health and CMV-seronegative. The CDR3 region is CATSRTSEGQPQHF. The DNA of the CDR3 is TGTGCCACCAGCAGAACATCGGAGGGTCAGCCCCAGCATTTT. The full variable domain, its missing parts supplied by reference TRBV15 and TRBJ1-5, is DAMVIQNPRYQVTQFGKPVTLSCSQTLNHNVMYWYQQKSSQAPKLLFHYYDKDFNNEADTPDNFQSRRPNTSFCFLDIRSPGLGDTAMYLCATSRTSEGQPQHFGDGTRLSIL.